These 22 T cell receptor beta chains share one sample of origin, sequenced in a study of CD8 T cells in Susac syndrome. After extraction with the RNeasy kit, about 0.45 to 1 ug of the RNA was reverse transcribed using random hexamers. TCRdb re-called the immunoSEQ multiplex PCR reads with MiXCR, one entry per CDR3 protein. The sample has 150,000 to 200,000 distinct CDR3 sequences, just under 95% seen once. The sequenced material came from CD4+ T cells from PBMCs. These receptors came from a human donor in good health.

The V gene is TRBV19, the J gene TRBJ2-1; either TRBD1 or TRBD2 may fit D (5 bases each). The V end lost 6 bases, the J end lost 3 bases, and 15 bases lay between the germline ends. Germline values: CDR1 LNHDA, CDR2 SQIVND (reference sequence). This CDR3 contains 15 residues. The CDR3 protein is CASRKGDGYYNEQFF. The CDR3 region has the DNA TGTGCCAGTAGGAAAGGGGACGGGTACTACAATGAGCAGTTCTTC.

The CDR3: CATSDRDRFGYTF. The CDR3 nucleotides are TGTGCCACCAGTGACCGGGACAGGTTTGGCTACACCTTC. The genes are TRBV24-1 and TRBJ1-2; 8 bases fit TRBD1. Germline V CDR1 and CDR2: KGHDR, SFDVKD. The CDR3 covers 13 residues. V gave up 4 bases and J gave up 7 bases; unmatched junction bases: 4.

The table lists this clonotype with a count of one. This chain joins TRBV29-1 and TRBJ1-1; D remains unclear. Per germline, CDR1 SQVTM and CDR2 ANQGSEA. The ends were cut back, 4 bases at V and 2 bases at J, with 11 bases in the middle. This CDR3 region has 13 residues. The CDR3 coding sequence is TGCAGCGTTGTACCACAGCCCAACACTGAAGCTTTCTTT. It codes for CSVVPQPNTEAFF.

V usage is TRBV5-1 and J usage is TRBJ1-1; D possibly corresponds to TRBD1 (5 bases). This CDR3 region has 14 residues. V shed 4 bases and J shed 3 bases, with 13 bases lying between them. The V gene's germline CDR1 is SGHRS and CDR2 YFSETQ. As DNA, the CDR3 is TGCGCCAGCAGCCTAGAATGGGGGTACACTGAAGCTTTCTTT. Translation gives CASSLEWGYTEAFF.

The genes are TRBV3-1 and TRBJ1-1, with D possibly TRBD1 on 5 matching bases. CDR1 is LGHDT, CDR2 YNNKEL, per germline (reference sequence). The CDR3 totals 15 residues. The ends were cut back, 0 bases at V and 6 bases at J, with 14 bases in the middle. CDR3 nucleotide sequence: TGTGCCAGCAGCCAAGATGGGGGTATATACTCTGAAGCTTTCTTT. Protein product: CASSQDGGIYSEAFF.

This clonotype was detected only once. V gene TRBV28 combines with J gene TRBJ2-1; D ambiguous. Trimming stripped 5 bases from V and 0 bases from J, with 11 bases between. Germline lookup yields CDR1 MDHEN and CDR2 SYDVKM. The CDR3 runs to 15 residues. CDR3 in DNA: TGTGCCAGCAGTCCCGTAGTAGTCTCCTACAATGAGCAGTTCTTC. Protein product: CASSPVVVSYNEQFF.

The rearrangement joins TRBV11-2 to TRBJ2-1; TRBD2 matches at 9 bases. CDR1 and CDR2 from the germline V gene are SGHAT and FQNNGV. V shed 4 bases and J 6 bases; nucleotides not matched to a gene: 7. The CDR3 runs 15 residues. CDR3 amino acids: CASSSRREGSNEQFF. The CDR3 DNA reads as TGTGCCAGCAGCTCACGGCGGGAGGGCTCCAATGAGCAGTTCTTC. Drawing the rest from reference TRBV11-2 and TRBJ2-1, the complete variable domain is EAGVAQSPRYKIIEKRQSVAFWCNPISGHATLYWYQQILGQGPKLLIQFQNNGVVDDSQLPKDRFSAERLKGVDSTLKIQPAKLEDSAVYLCASSSRREGSNEQFFGPGTRLTVL.

The CDR3 nucleotides are TGTGCCAGCAGTCCCCGGCCGAACACTGAAGCTTTCTTT. Translating it yields CASSPRPNTEAFF. The rearrangement joins TRBV12-3 or TRBV12-4 to TRBJ1-1; D is undetermined. V was trimmed by 5 bases and J by 1 base, leaving 8 bases between them. The CDR3 consists of 13 residues.

This chain connects TRBV7-6 to TRBJ2-5, with D maybe TRBD2 (6 bases). Germline assignment: CDR1 SGHVS and CDR2 FNYEAQ. V lost 4 bases to trimming and J lost 0 bases, with 24 bases between them. This CDR3 spans 19 amino acids. DNA of the CDR3: TGTGCCAGCAGCTCTCCTGGGACTCTTCCAGATTGGTACCAAGAGACCCAGTACTTC. This translates into CASSSPGTLPDWYQETQYF.

The chain is built from TRBV7-9 and TRBJ1-1; D perhaps matches TRBD1 (6 bases). Trimming took 7 bases from V and 1 from J, leaving 10 bases between them. This CDR3 has 13 amino acids. CDR1 and CDR2 from the germline V gene are SEHNR and FQNEAQ (reference sequence). CDR3 amino acids: CASNRAANTEAFF. In DNA, the CDR3 is TGTGCCAGCAACAGGGCGGCGAACACTGAAGCTTTCTTT.

CDR3 sequence (DNA): TGCAGTGCTAGAGCCCCCGTTTCTGATACGCAGTATTTT. Translated, it gives CSARAPVSDTQYF. The chain couples TRBV20-1 to TRBJ2-3; D is unresolved. V lost 1 base and J lost 6, with 11 bases in between. Germline lookup yields CDR1 DFQATT and CDR2 SNEGSKA (reference sequence). The CDR3 contains 13 residues.

This chain uses TRBV27 with TRBJ2-3; D remains unclear. CDR1 is MNHEY, CDR2 SMNVEV, per germline (reference sequence). The CDR3 is 12 residues long. The V end was cut by 8 bases, the J end by 6 bases, with 12 bases between. CDR3 protein: CASGSQQDTQYF. Here the CDR3 DNA reads TGTGCCAGCGGATCTCAACAGGATACGCAGTATTTT.

CDR3 amino acids: CATSVGTTYGYTF. The CDR3 bases are TGTGCCACCAGCGTCGGGACTACCTATGGCTACACCTTC. The chain joins TRBV15 to TRBJ1-2, with a tentative D call TRBD1 (5 bases). Germline V gives CDR1 LNHNV, CDR2 YYDKDF (reference sequence). CDR3 size: 13 residues. V lost 5 bases to trimming and J lost 4 bases, with 11 bases between them. The whole variable domain, remainder taken from reference TRBV15 and TRBJ1-2, is DAMVIQNPRYQVTQFGKPVTLSCSQTLNHNVMYWYQQKSSQAPKLLFHYYDKDFNNEADTPDNFQSRRPNTSFCFLDIRSPGLGDTAMYLCATSVGTTYGYTFGSGTRLTVV.

CDR3 region: CATSRDLGGGYAGELFF. The CDR3 region has the DNA TGTGCCACCAGCAGAGATTTAGGGGGCGGATACGCCGGGGAGCTGTTTTTT. V usage is TRBV15 and J usage is TRBJ2-2; 7 nucleotides agree with TRBD1. With 0 bases clipped from V and 6 bases from J, the junction kept 10 bases outside the gene matches. CDR3 size: 17 residues. The germline V gene encodes CDR1 LNHNV and CDR2 YYDKDF (reference sequence).

The CDR3 coding sequence is TGTGCCAGCGCAAGAGGGACCCAATCAGCGCCGGGCAATGAGCAGTTCTTC. Translating it yields CASARGTQSAPGNEQFF. This sequence joins TRBV25-1 and TRBJ2-1, with D perhaps being TRBD1 or TRBD2 (5 bases each). The V end lost 8 bases, the J end lost 6 bases, and 26 bases lay between the germline ends. This CDR3 is built from 17 residues. Germline CDR1 and CDR2: MGHDK and SYGVNS.

The rearrangement links TRBV20-1 to TRBJ2-3, with D maybe TRBD2 (6 bases). V was clipped by 5 bases and J by 0 bases, with 12 bases between them. The CDR3 runs 14 residues. Per the germline V gene, CDR1 is DFQATT and CDR2 is SNEGSKA (reference sequence). CDR3 sequence reads: CSAVAVPSTDTQYF. Written as DNA, the CDR3 is TGCAGTGCTGTAGCGGTCCCCAGCACAGATACGCAGTATTTT.

The chain links TRBV11-2 to TRBJ2-5; D tentatively reads TRBD1 or TRBD2 (5 bases each). CDR3 length: 13 amino acids. CDR1 is SGHAT and CDR2 is FQNNGV in the germline V gene. The V and J ends lost 6 bases and 4 bases respectively, with 12 bases between them. As DNA, the CDR3 is TGTGCCAGCAGTGGGGGAGTGAGAGAGACCCAGTACTTC. Translating gives CASSGGVRETQYF.

V is TRBV30 and J is TRBJ2-7, with D hard to call. Germline V gene lookup returns CDR1 GTSNPN and CDR2 SVGIG (reference sequence). V gave up 5 bases and J gave up 6 bases, with 14 bases separating them. The CDR3 spans 12 residues. The CDR3 nucleotides are TGTGCCTGGGCCTCTAACCTAGGCGAGCAGTACTTC. Protein sequence: CAWASNLGEQYF.

The J gene is TRBJ2-5, the V gene TRBV5-1; no reliable D call. Trimming pared 4 bases from V and 4 bases from J, leaving 11 bases between. CDR1 is SGHRS, CDR2 YFSETQ, per germline. This CDR3 has 13 amino acids. The CDR3 spells CASSPRAVETQYF. CDR3 in DNA: TGCGCCAGCAGCCCCCGGGCGGTAGAGACCCAGTACTTC.

The gene calls are TRBV6-2 or TRBV6-3 and TRBJ2-7; D perhaps matches TRBD2 (5 bases). V lost 2 bases and J lost 6, with 14 bases in between. Germline values: CDR1 MNHEY, CDR2 SVGEGT. This CDR3 comprises 14 residues. In DNA form, the CDR3 reads TGTGCCAGCAGTTACGACGGCGGGCCCTTCGAGCAGTACTTC. Protein: CASSYDGGPFEQYF.

This chain connects TRBV5-1 to TRBJ2-7, with D perhaps TRBD1 (5 bases). The V gene's germline CDR1 is SGHRS and CDR2 YFSETQ. Deletions cut 0 bases from V and 4 bases from J, with 11 bases between. The length of the CDR3 is 14 residues. As DNA, the CDR3 is TGCGCCAGCAGCTTGGTTGGGGCGCAGTACGAGCAGTACTTC. Translating it yields CASSLVGAQYEQYF.

The chain employs TRBV5-1 and TRBJ1-2; a possible D gene is TRBD1 (5 bases). V was shortened by 2 bases and J by 4 bases, with 24 bases between the two germline ends. This CDR3 has 18 residues. CDR1 and CDR2 (germline): SGHRS, YFSETQ. The CDR3 reads CASSFVGAGLSRGYGYTF. For the CDR3, the DNA is TGCGCCAGCAGCTTCGTTGGGGCAGGGCTTTCGAGAGGCTATGGCTACACCTTC.